The present T cell receptor beta chain was sequenced within a study of blood T cell repertoires in COVID-19. Study at large: Samples representing acute and convalescent COVID-19 were sourced from the United States, Italy and Spain. In each case, the material was cDNA or gDNA derived from T cells, B-cell-depleted T cells, or PBMCs.

V was pared by 0 bases and J by 5 bases, with 2 bases of the junction left unmatched. There are 15 residues in the CDR3. CDR1 SGHNT and CDR2 YYREEE come from the germline V gene (reference sequence). Under the authors' procedure: Scientists estimated how many nucleated cells there were by amplifying reference gene primers. Sequencing was performed with immunoSEQ multiplex PCR; in TCRdb, only in-frame clones are kept and a portion is missing. V and J calls and clone size are copied from that table; D and trimming were computed from the DNA. The sample records about 380,000 clones, about 90% being singletons.

V usage is TRBV5-4 and J usage is TRBJ1-6; 7 bases fit TRBD1. The receptor comes from a man aged 18 to 30 with active or convalescent COVID-19. Sequencing was done on a sample of peripheral blood. The CDR3 DNA reads TGTGCCAGCAGCTTGGGACAGGGAAATAATTCACCCCTCCACTTT. Residues: CASSLGQGNNSPLHF.